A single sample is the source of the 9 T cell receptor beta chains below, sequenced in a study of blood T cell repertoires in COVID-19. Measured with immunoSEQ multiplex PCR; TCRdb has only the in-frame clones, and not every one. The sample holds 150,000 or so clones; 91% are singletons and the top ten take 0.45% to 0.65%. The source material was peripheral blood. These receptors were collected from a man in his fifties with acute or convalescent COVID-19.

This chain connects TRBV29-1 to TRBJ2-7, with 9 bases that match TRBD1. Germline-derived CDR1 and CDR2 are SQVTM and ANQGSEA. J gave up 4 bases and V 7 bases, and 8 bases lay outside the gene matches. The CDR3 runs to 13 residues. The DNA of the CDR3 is TGCAGCGCAGAGACAGGGGGATCGTACGAGCAGTACTTC. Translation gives CSAETGGSYEQYF.

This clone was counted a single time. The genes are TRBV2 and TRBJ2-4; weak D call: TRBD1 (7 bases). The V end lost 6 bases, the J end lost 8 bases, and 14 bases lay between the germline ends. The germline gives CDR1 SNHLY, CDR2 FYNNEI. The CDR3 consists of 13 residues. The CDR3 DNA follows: TGTGCCAGCAGCCCCGCCAGGGGGGACATTCAGTACTTC. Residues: CASSPARGDIQYF.

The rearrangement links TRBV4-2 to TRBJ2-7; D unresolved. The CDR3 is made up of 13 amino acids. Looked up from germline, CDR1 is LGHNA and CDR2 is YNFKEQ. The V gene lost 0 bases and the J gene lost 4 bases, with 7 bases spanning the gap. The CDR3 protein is CASSQDLEYEQYF. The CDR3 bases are TGTGCCAGCAGCCAAGATCTGGAGTACGAGCAGTACTTC.

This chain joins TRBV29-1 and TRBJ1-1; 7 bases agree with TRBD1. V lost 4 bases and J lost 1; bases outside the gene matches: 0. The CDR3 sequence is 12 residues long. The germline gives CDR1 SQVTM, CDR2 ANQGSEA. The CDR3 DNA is TGCAGCGTTGGGACAGGGAACACTGAAGCTTTCTTT. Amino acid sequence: CSVGTGNTEAFF.

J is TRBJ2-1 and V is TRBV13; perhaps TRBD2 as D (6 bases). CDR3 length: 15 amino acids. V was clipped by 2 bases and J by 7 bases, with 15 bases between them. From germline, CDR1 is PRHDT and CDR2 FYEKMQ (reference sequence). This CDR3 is CASSLRGGAGNEQFF. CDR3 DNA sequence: TGTGCCAGCAGCTTAAGGGGCGGGGCGGGGAATGAGCAGTTCTTC.

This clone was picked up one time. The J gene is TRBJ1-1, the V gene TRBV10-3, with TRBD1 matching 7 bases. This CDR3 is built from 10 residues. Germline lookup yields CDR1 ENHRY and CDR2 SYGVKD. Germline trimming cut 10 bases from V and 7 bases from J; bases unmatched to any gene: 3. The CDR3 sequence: CASGTVEAFF. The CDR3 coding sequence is TGTGCCAGCGGGACAGTTGAAGCTTTCTTT.

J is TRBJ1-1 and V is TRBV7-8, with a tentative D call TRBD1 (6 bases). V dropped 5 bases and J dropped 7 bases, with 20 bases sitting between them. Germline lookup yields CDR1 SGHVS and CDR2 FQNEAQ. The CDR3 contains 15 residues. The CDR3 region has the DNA TGTGCCAGCAGCCCTAGGGGGGGCAGATACCGTGAAGCTTTCTTT. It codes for CASSPRGGRYREAFF.

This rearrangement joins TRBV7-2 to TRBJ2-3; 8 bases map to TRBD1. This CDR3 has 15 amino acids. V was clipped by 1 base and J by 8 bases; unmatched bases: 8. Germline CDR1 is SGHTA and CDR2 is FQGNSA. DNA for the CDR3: TGTGCCAGCAGCTTAGTAGGGGAGACAGGGGTTACGCAGTATTTT. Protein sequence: CASSLVGETGVTQYF.

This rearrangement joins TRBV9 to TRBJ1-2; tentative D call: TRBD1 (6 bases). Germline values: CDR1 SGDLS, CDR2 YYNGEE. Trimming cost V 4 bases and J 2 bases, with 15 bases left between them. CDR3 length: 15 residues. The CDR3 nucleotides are TGTGCCAGCAGCCCTAGGACAGATCTCAACTATGGCTACACCTTC. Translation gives CASSPRTDLNYGYTF.